A selection of T cell receptor beta chains follows, all from one sample in a study of Graves' ophthalmopathy and Graves' hyperthyroidism. TCRdb re-derived calls from the multiplex PCR reads in MiXCR, one entry per CDR3 protein. This table has 210,000 or so distinct CDR3 sequences, 25% to 35% appearing once. Sequenced: peripheral blood. All receptors derive from a man over 45 with Graves' ophthalmopathy. CDR3s include the opening cysteine and the closing phenylalanine or tryptophan. D genes are given only for firm matches. Clone size appears in some rows only: once, few, many, or a class for an expanded clone.

>TRBJ1-2|TRBD1|NA|TRBV10-2
CASSDRDRGRRLGYTF
TGCGCCAGCAGTGACCGGGACAGGGGGCGCCGTCTGGGCTACACCTTC
>TRBJ2-7|TRBD1|many|TRBV30
CAWRRQGAHEQYF
TGTGCCTGGAGAAGACAGGGGGCCCACGAGCAGTACTTC
>TRBJ2-5|NA|many|TRBV5-1
CASSIQMRQETQYF
TGCGCCAGCAGCATTCAAATGAGGCAAGAGACCCAGTACTTC
>TRBJ1-6|TRBD1|many|TRBV28
CASSVGQNNSPLHF
TGTGCCAGCAGTGTGGGACAGAATAATTCGCCCCTCCACTTT
>TRBJ1-1|NA|many|TRBV6-1
CASSDMDFGENTEAFF
TGTGCCAGCAGTGATATGGATTTCGGGGAAAACACTGAAGCTTTCTTT
>TRBJ1-1|NA|many|TRBV6-6
CASRRGGNTEAFF
TGTGCCAGCAGACGCGGGGGGAACACTGAAGCTTTCTTT
>TRBJ1-3|NA|NA|TRBV12-3/TRBV12-4
CASSALEPSGNTIYF
TGTGCCAGCAGTGCCCTTGAACCCTCTGGAAACACCATATATTTT
>TRBJ2-4|NA|many|TRBV12-3/TRBV12-4
CASIAGPSLAKNIQYF
TGTGCCAGCATCGCCGGGCCCTCTTTAGCCAAAAACATTCAGTACTTC
>TRBJ2-7|TRBD1|many|TRBV4-3
CASSQDRAVGHEQYF
TGCGCCAGCAGCCAGGACAGGGCTGTGGGCCACGAGCAGTACTTC
>TRBJ1-2|TRBD1|many|TRBV11-1
CASSRETGADNYGYTF
TGTGCCAGCAGCAGAGAGACAGGGGCCGATAACTATGGCTACACCTTC
>TRBJ2-5|NA|many|TRBV4-2
CASSQDRNFQYDPETQYF
TGTGCCAGCAGCCAAGATCGGAATTTTCAGTATGACCCAGAGACCCAGTACTTC
>TRBJ2-5|TRBD1|many|TRBV20-1
CSARGQGLLGGETQYF
TGCAGTGCTAGGGGACAGGGGTTACTTGGGGGGGAGACCCAGTACTTC
>TRBJ1-2|NA|NA|TRBV12-3/TRBV12-4
CASSLLPREEDGYTF
TGTGCCAGCAGTTTACTCCCCAGGGAAGAGGATGGCTACACCTTC
>TRBJ2-4|TRBD1|many|TRBV6-1
CASSGQGGTKNIQYF
TGTGCCAGCAGTGGACAGGGGGGAACCAAAAACATTCAGTACTTC
>TRBJ1-1|TRBD1|few|TRBV28
CAVTLGQENTEAFF
TGTGCCGTCACACTGGGACAGGAGAACACTGAAGCTTTCTTT
>TRBJ1-5|NA|many|TRBV5-8
CASSFWLGSNQPQHF
TGTGCCAGCAGCTTCTGGCTGGGGAGCAATCAGCCCCAGCATTTT
>TRBJ1-2|TRBD1|many|TRBV7-9
CASSNDRGGYTF
TGTGCCAGCAGCAACGACAGGGGTGGCTACACCTTC
>TRBJ1-5|NA|many|TRBV12-3/TRBV12-4
CASSLYPQVGQPQHF
TGTGCCAGCAGTTTATATCCCCAGGTCGGCCAGCCCCAGCATTTT
>TRBJ2-5|NA|NA|TRBV12-3/TRBV12-4
CASSLALTLAGETQYF
TGTGCCAGCAGCCTAGCCCTGACCCTCGCGGGAGAGACCCAGTACTTC
>TRBJ1-1|NA|many|TRBV19
CASSGTTEAFF
TGTGCCAGTAGTGGGACCACTGAAGCTTTCTTT
>TRBJ2-5|TRBD2|many|TRBV28
CASSQSAGTSGQIREAQYF
TGTGCCAGCAGCCAGAGCGCCGGGACTAGCGGGCAAATAAGAGAGGCCCAGTACTTC
>TRBJ2-7|TRBD1|NA|TRBV28
CASSSGTGPWEQYF
TGTGCCAGCAGTTCAGGGACAGGCCCCTGGGAGCAGTACTTC
>TRBJ2-6|NA|NA|TRBV6-1
CASSEEGSGANVLTF
TGTGCCAGCAGTGAAGAGGGGTCTGGGGCCAACGTCCTGACTTTC
>TRBJ2-5|NA|NA|TRBV7-2
CASSQIGVQETQYF
TGTGCCAGCAGCCAAATAGGGGTACAAGAGACCCAGTACTTC
>TRBJ2-2|NA|NA|TRBV6-2/TRBV6-3
CASSYEGGSLTGELFF
TGTGCCAGCAGTTACGAGGGGGGCAGTCTCACCGGGGAGCTGTTTTTT
>TRBJ2-5|NA|many|TRBV18
CASSPRGNTQETQYF
TGTGCCAGCTCACCACGAGGGAACACTCAAGAGACCCAGTACTTC
>TRBJ2-5|NA|NA|TRBV6-2/TRBV6-3
CASSPGVRETQYF
TGTGCCAGCAGTCCCGGGGTCCGGGAGACCCAGTACTTC
>TRBJ2-7|TRBD2|many|TRBV6-2/TRBV6-3
CASNQGLGILEQYF
TGTGCCAGCAACCAAGGACTAGGGATCCTTGAGCAGTACTTC
>TRBJ1-1|NA|NA|TRBV30
CAWSAQGTAEAFF
TGTGCCTGGAGCGCCCAGGGTACCGCTGAAGCTTTCTTT
>TRBJ2-7|NA|NA|TRBV6-1
CASIQRSEQYF
TGTGCCAGCATCCAACGGAGTGAGCAGTACTTC
>TRBJ2-5|TRBD2|many|TRBV20-1
CSAIRRGASGYQETQYF
TGCAGTGCTATCCGCCGGGGGGCTAGCGGGTACCAAGAGACCCAGTACTTC